This TCR beta chain originates from a study of human T cells and chemical hapten exposure. Germline values: CDR1 SQVTM, CDR2 ANQGSEA. CDR3 length: 13 amino acids. V lost 4 bases and J 4 bases, leaving 13 bases between the germline ends. This clonotype was detected many times. As the library was built, unique molecular identifiers were attached to individual cDNA molecules. Authors' analysis steps: Sample TCR counts, which ranged from roughly 20,000 to 750,000, had a median of roughly 100,000. TCRdb re-derived calls from the RACE reads in MiXCR, one entry per CDR3 protein. None of the V and J calls come from the authors' own analysis; TCRdb made them. This sample has approximately 97,000 distinct CDR3 sequences, with over 10% found just once. The sample's time point: patch test 2, 6 weeks after DPC sensitization. Regarding treatment: therapeutic diphenylcyclopropenone sensitization with weekly scalp DPC.

This chain joins TRBV29-1 and TRBJ1-1, with a weak D call TRBD1 (5 bases). This TCR was sampled from a woman aged 40 to 50 with alopecia areata. Some clones in this sample may be carry-over from other donors' samples. Sequenced material: whole blood, taken in connection with sensitization to the hapten diphenylcyclopropenone (DPC). In DNA form, the CDR3 reads TGCAGCGTTGTGCAGGGCACTCGCACTGAAGCTTTCTTT. It is translated as CSVVQGTRTEAFF. Using reference TRBV29-1 and TRBJ1-1 for the parts outside the CDR3, the full variable domain is SAVISQKPSRDICQRGTSLTIQCQVDSQVTMMFWYRQQPGQSLTLIATANQGSEATYESGFVIDKFPISRPNLTFSTLTVSNMSPEDSSIYLCSVVQGTRTEAFFGQGTRLTVV.